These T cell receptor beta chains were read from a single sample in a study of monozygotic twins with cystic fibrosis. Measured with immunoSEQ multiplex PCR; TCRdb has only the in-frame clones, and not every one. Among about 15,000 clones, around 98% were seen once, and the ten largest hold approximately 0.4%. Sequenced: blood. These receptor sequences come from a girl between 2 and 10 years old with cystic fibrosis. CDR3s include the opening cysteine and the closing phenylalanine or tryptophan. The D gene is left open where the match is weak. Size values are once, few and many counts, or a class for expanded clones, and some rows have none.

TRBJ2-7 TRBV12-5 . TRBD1 TGTGCTAGTGGTTTCCCCGTTGTGGGCAGGGGGCAATCCTACGAGCAGTACTTC CASGFPVVGRGQSYEQYF
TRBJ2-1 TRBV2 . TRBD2 TGTGCCGCCGGGACTAGCGGATTCCATGAGCAGTTCTTC CAAGTSGFHEQFF
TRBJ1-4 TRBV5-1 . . TGCGCCAGCAGGGATTCGGGGGCCACTAATGAAAAACTGTTTTTT CASRDSGATNEKLFF
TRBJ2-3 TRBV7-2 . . TGTGCCAGCAGCTTACGAGGACCAAGGGGAGATACGCAGTATTTT CASSLRGPRGDTQYF
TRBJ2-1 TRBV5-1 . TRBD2 TGCGCCAGCAGTCCCGGACTAGCCTTCTACAATGAGCAGTTCTTC CASSPGLAFYNEQFF
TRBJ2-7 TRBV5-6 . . TGTGCCAGCAGCTTGGCCTCTGTAGTCTACGAGCAGTACTTC CASSLASVVYEQYF
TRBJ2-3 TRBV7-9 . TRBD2 TGTGCCAGCAGCTCCATAGCGGGATATGAGGTAGATACGCAGTATTTT CASSSIAGYEVDTQYF
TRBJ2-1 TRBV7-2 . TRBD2 TGTGCCAGCAGCTTACGCCCGGGAGGGACGGACGCTGAGCAGTTCTTC CASSLRPGGTDAEQFF
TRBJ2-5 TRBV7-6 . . TGTGCCAGCAGCTTAAGGGACGACGAACAAGAGACCCAGTACTTC CASSLRDDEQETQYF
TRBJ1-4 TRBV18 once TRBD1 TGTGCCAGCTCACCACAGGGGGCGACTGAAAAACTGTTTTTT CASSPQGATEKLFF
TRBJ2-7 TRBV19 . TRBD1 TGTGCCAGTAGTACTATCGAACCAGGGGGTACCTACGAGCAGTACTTC CASSTIEPGGTYEQYF
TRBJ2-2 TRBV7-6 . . TGTGCCAGCAGCAGAAGTGGAGGTTTGTCCGCCGGGGAGCTGTTTTTT CASSRSGGLSAGELFF